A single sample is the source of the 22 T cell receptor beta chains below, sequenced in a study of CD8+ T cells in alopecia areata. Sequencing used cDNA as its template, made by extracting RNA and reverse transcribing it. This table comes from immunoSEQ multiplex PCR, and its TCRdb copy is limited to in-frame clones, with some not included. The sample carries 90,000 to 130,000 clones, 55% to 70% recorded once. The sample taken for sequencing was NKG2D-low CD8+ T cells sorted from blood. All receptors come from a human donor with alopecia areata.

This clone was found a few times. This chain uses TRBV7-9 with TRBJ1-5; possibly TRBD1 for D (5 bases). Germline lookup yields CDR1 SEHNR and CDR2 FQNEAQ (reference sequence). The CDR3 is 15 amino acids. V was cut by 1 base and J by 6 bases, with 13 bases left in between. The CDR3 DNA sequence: TGTGCCAGCAGCTTAGGGGCAGGGCTTGGTCAGCCCCAGCATTTT. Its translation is CASSLGAGLGQPQHF.

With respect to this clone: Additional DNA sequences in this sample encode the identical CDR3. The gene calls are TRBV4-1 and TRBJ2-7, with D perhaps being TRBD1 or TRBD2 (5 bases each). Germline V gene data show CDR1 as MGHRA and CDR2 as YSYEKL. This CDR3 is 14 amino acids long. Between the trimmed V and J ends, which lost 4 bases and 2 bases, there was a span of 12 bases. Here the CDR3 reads CASSPGLETYEQYF. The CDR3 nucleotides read TGCGCCAGCAGCCCGGGGCTGGAAACCTACGAGCAGTACTTC.

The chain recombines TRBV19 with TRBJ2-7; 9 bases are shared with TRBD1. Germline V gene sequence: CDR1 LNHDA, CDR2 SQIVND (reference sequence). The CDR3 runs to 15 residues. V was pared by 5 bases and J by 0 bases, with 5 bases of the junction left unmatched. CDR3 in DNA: TGTGCCAGTAGTTGGACAGGGGAAAGCTCCTACGAGCAGTACTTC. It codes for CASSWTGESSYEQYF.

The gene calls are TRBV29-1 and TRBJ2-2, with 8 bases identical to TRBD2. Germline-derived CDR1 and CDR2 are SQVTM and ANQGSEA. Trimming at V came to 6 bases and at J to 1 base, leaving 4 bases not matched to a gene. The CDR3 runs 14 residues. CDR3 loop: CSVILAENTGELFF. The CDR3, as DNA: TGCAGCGTGATACTAGCGGAGAACACCGGGGAGCTGTTTTTT.

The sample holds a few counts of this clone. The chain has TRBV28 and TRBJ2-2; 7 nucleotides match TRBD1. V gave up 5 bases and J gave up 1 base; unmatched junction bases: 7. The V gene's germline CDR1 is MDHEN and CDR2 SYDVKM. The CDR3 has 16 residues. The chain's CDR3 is CASSPTQGQNTGELFF. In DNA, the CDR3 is TGTGCCAGCAGTCCAACACAGGGGCAGAACACCGGGGAGCTGTTTTTT.

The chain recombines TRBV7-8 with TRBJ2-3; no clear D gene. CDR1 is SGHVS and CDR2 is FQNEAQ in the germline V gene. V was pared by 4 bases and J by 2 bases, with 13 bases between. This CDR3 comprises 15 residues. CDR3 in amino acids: CASSSLRTTTDTQYF. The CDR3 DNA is TGTGCCAGCAGCTCCCTGAGGACGACCACAGATACGCAGTATTTT. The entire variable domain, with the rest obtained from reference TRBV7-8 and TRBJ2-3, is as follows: GAGVSQSPRYKVAKRGQDVALRCDPISGHVSLFWYQQALGQGPEFLTYFQNEAQLDKSGLPSDRFFAERPEGSVSTLKIQRTQQEDSAVYLCASSSLRTTTDTQYFGPGTRLTVL.

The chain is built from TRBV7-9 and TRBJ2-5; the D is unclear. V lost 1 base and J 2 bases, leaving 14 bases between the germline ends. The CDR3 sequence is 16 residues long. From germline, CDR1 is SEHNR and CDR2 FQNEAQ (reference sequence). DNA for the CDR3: TGTGCCAGCAGCTTAGTTTCTCCAGGTGGTCAAGAGACCCAGTACTTC. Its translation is CASSLVSPGGQETQYF.

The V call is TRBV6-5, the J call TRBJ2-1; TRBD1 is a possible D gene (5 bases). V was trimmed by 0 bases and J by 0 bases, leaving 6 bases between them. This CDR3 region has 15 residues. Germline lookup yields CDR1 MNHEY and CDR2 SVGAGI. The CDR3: CASSYSGDSYNEQFF. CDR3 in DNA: TGTGCCAGCAGTTACTCAGGGGACTCCTACAATGAGCAGTTCTTC.

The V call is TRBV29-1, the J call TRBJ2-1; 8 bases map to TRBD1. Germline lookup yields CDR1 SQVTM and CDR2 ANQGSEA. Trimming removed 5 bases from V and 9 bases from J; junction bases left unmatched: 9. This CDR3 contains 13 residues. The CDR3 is CSVRTGLGGEQFF. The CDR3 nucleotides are TGCAGCGTTCGGACAGGGCTTGGGGGTGAGCAGTTCTTC.

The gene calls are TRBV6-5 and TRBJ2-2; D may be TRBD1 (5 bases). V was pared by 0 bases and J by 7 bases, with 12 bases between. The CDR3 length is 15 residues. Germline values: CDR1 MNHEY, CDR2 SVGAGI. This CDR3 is CASSYSATEIGELFF. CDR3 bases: TGTGCCAGCAGTTACTCTGCGACAGAAATCGGGGAGCTGTTTTTT.

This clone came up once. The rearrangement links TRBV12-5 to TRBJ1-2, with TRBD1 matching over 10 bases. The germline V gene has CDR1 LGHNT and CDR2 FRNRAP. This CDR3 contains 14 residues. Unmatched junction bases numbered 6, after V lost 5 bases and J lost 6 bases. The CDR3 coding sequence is TGTGCTAGTGGTCCACCCGGGACAGGGGATGGCTACACCTTC. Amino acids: CASGPPGTGDGYTF. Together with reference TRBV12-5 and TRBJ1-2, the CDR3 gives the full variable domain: DARVTQTPRHKVTEMGQEVTMRCQPILGHNTVFWYRQTMMQGLELLAYFRNRAPLDDSGMPKDRFSAEMPDATLATLKIQPSEPRDSAVYFCASGPPGTGDGYTFGSGTRLTVV.

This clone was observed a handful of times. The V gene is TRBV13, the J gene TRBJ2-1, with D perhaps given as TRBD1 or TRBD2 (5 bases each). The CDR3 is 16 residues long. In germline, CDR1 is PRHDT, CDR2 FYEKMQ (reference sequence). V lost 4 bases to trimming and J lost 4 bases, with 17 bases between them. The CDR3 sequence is CASSSREGRVYNEQFF. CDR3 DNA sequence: TGTGCCAGCAGCTCCCGAGAGGGGAGAGTGTACAATGAGCAGTTCTTC.

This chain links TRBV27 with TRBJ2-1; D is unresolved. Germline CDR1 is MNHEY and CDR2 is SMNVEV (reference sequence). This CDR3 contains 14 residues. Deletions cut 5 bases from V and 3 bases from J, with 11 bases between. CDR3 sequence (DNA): TGTGCCAGCAGTCCCGGTGGGGTCTACAATGAGCAGTTCTTC. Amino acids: CASSPGGVYNEQFF.

The CDR3 protein is CASSSGLAGGYEQYF. CDR3 DNA: TGTGCCAGCAGTAGCGGACTAGCGGGAGGTTACGAGCAGTACTTC. The chain has TRBV28 and TRBJ2-7, with 14 bases identical to TRBD2. Germline V gene sequence: CDR1 MDHEN, CDR2 SYDVKM. The CDR3 runs to 15 residues. Trimming at V came to 5 bases and at J to 4 bases, leaving 4 bases not matched to a gene.

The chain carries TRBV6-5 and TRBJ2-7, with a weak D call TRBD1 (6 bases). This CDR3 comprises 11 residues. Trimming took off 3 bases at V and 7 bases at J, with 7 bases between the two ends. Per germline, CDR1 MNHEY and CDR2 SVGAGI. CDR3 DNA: TGTGCCAGCAGTTATCAGGGGGAGCAGTACTTC. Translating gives CASSYQGEQYF.

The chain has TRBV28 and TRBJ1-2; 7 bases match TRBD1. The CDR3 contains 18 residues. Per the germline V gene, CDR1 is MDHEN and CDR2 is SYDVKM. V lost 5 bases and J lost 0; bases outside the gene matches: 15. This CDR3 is CASSPTYFGTETNYGYTF. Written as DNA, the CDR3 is TGTGCCAGCAGTCCAACTTACTTCGGGACAGAGACTAACTATGGCTACACCTTC.

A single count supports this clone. The CDR3 reads CSVETGQGYTF. DNA for the CDR3: TGCAGCGTTGAAACCGGGCAAGGCTACACCTTC. This sequence joins TRBV29-1 and TRBJ1-2; no clear D. This CDR3 spans 11 amino acids. Germline V gene data show CDR1 as SQVTM and CDR2 as ANQGSEA. Trimming removed 2 bases from V and 8 bases from J, with 9 bases in between.

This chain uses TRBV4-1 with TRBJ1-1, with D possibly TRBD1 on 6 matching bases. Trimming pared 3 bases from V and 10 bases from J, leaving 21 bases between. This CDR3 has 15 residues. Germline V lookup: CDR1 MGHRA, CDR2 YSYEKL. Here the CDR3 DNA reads TGCGCCAGCAGCCAGGTCCAAGTGGGGGGGCGAGGAGCTTTCTTT. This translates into CASSQVQVGGRGAFF.

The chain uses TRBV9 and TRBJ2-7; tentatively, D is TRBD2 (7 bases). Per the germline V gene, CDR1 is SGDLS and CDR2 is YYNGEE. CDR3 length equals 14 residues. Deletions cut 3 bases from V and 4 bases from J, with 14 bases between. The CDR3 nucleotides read TGTGCCAGCAGCGAGGGAGGGGGGGATTACGAGCAGTACTTC. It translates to CASSEGGGDYEQYF.

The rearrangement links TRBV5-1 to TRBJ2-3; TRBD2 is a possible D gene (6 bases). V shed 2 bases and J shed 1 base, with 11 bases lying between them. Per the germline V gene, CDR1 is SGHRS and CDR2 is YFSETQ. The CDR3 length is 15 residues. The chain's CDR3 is CASSFERVGTDTQYF. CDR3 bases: TGCGCCAGCAGCTTTGAGCGGGTGGGCACAGATACGCAGTATTTT.

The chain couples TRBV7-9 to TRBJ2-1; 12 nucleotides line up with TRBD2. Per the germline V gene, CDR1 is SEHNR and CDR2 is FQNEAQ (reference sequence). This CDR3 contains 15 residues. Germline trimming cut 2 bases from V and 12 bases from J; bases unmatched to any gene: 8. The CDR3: CASSLTGLAGVWQFF. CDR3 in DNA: TGTGCCAGCAGCTTAACGGGACTAGCGGGCGTCTGGCAGTTCTTC.

The CDR3: CSVPDRSGELFF. The CDR3 region has the DNA TGCAGCGTTCCGGACAGGTCCGGGGAGCTGTTTTTT. This chain uses TRBV29-1 with TRBJ2-2; 7 bases are a match to TRBD1. The CDR3 has 12 amino acids. Germline V lookup: CDR1 SQVTM, CDR2 ANQGSEA. V gave up 5 bases and J gave up 6 bases; unmatched junction bases: 3.